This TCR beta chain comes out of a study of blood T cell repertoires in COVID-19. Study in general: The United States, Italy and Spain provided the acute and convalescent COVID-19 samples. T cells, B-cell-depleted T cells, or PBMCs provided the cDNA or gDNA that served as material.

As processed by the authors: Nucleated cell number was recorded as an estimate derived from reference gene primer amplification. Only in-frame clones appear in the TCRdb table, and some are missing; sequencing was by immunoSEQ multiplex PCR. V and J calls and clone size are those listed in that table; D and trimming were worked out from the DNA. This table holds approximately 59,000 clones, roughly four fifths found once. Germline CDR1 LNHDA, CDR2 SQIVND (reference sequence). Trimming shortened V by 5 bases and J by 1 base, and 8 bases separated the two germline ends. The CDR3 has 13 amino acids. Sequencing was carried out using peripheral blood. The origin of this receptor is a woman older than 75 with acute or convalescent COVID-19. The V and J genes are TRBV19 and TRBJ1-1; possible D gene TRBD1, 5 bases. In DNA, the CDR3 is TGTGCCAGTAGTCTCACAGGGAACACTGAAGCTTTCTTT. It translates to CASSLTGNTEAFF. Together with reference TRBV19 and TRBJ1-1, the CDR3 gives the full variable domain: DGGITQSPKYLFRKEGQNVTLSCEQNLNHDAMYWYRQDPGQGLRLIYYSQIVNDFQKGDIAEGYSVSREKKESFPLTVTSAQKNPTAFYLCASSLTGNTEAFFGQGTRLTVV.